The 12 T cell receptor beta chains reported below all come from one sample, sequenced in a study of T cells in Graves' hyperthyroidism and ophthalmopathy. The CDR3 regions of TCR beta were amplified from RNA transcripts. The study used the HTBI primer set for a first-round RT-PCR of the TCR CDR3. TCRdb recomputed calls from the multiplex PCR reads with MiXCR, one row per CDR3 protein. The sample yields approximately 600,000 distinct CDR3 sequences, 14% seen once. The material sequenced was blood. Receptors were obtained from a young woman with Graves' ophthalmopathy.

The rearrangement links TRBV11-2 to TRBJ1-3, with a possible D match to TRBD1 (5 bases). The CDR3 is 17 amino acids. The ends were cut back, 2 bases at V and 0 bases at J, with 14 bases in the middle. Germline V gene sequence: CDR1 SGHAT, CDR2 FQNNGV. The CDR3 coding sequence is TGTGCCAGCAGCTTATTCAGGGTACGAAGCTCTGGAAACACCATATATTTT. It translates to CASSLFRVRSSGNTIYF.

There are many counts of this clonotype. The J gene is TRBJ2-1, the V gene TRBV20-1, with 14 bases lining up with TRBD2. V dropped 6 bases and J dropped 4; count of bases not matched to a gene: 14. The CDR3 runs 18 residues. The germline gives CDR1 DFQATT, CDR2 SNEGSKA (reference sequence). DNA for the CDR3: TGCAGTGCCCCCTCCGGGACTAGCGGGAGTTGGGTGTACAATGAGCAGTTCTTC. Its translation is CSAPSGTSGSWVYNEQFF.

This clonotype has ten or more counts. The rearrangement joins TRBV20-1 to TRBJ2-1; D is unresolved. The length of the CDR3 is 13 residues. Trimming cost V 3 bases and J 3 bases, with 9 bases left between them. Per germline, CDR1 DFQATT and CDR2 SNEGSKA (reference sequence). CDR3 in amino acids: CSASPRSYNEQFF. CDR3 in DNA: TGCAGTGCTAGCCCCCGGAGCTACAATGAGCAGTTCTTC.

CDR3 in amino acids: CASSLEAPTETQYF. CDR3 bases: TGCGCCAGCAGCTTGGAGGCACCCACAGAGACCCAGTACTTC. The gene calls are TRBV5-1 and TRBJ2-5; D gene ambiguous. The V gene lost 0 bases and the J gene lost 4 bases, with 10 bases spanning the gap. The CDR3 extends over 14 amino acids. Germline V gene lookup returns CDR1 SGHRS and CDR2 YFSETQ.

The V gene is TRBV27, the J gene TRBJ2-1, with D possibly matching TRBD1 (6 bases). The CDR3 spans 14 residues. Germline values: CDR1 MNHEY, CDR2 SMNVEV (reference sequence). V lost 3 bases to trimming and J lost 9 bases, with 15 bases between them. CDR3 amino acids: CASSFLGALTEQFF. In DNA form, the CDR3 reads TGTGCCAGCAGTTTCCTGGGGGCGCTGACTGAGCAGTTCTTC.

In this sample, this clonotype turned up many times. This chain joins TRBV18 and TRBJ2-5; 12 positions agree with TRBD2. V lost 0 bases, J lost 4 bases, and 3 bases stayed unmatched. The CDR3 has 16 residues. Germline V gives CDR1 KGHSH, CDR2 LQKENI. DNA for the CDR3: TGTGCCAGCTCACCACCAAGGGGACTAGCGGGAGAGACCCAGTACTTC. This codes for CASSPPRGLAGETQYF.

V usage is TRBV11-2 and J usage is TRBJ2-3; TRBD2 matches at 11 bases. Unmatched junction bases numbered 1, after V lost 6 bases and J lost 2 bases. The germline gives CDR1 SGHAT, CDR2 FQNNGV. The CDR3 loop spans 14 amino acids. The CDR3 region is CASRLAGDTDTQYF. The CDR3 bases are TGTGCCAGCAGACTAGCGGGGGACACAGATACGCAGTATTTT.

The CDR3 region is CSARITGQLAKNIQYF. DNA of the CDR3: TGCAGTGCTAGAATCACGGGACAGCTAGCCAAAAACATTCAGTACTTC. The chain combines TRBV20-1 with TRBJ2-4, with 7 positions matching TRBD1. V gave up 2 bases and J gave up 0 bases; unmatched junction bases: 7. Germline V gene sequence: CDR1 DFQATT, CDR2 SNEGSKA (reference sequence). The CDR3 sequence is 16 residues long.

This clonotype was observed at least ten times. This chain uses TRBV12-3 or TRBV12-4 with TRBJ2-1; 12 nucleotides line up with TRBD2. The CDR3 consists of 18 residues. V gave up 4 bases and J gave up 8 bases; unmatched junction bases: 15. CDR3 nucleotides: TGTGCCAGCAGTTCCCCTAGCGGGAGGGCGGGCGGTTTGGATGAGCAGTTCTTC. Protein sequence: CASSSPSGRAGGLDEQFF.

This clonotype was seen many times. This chain joins TRBV27 and TRBJ2-1; 10 bases line up with TRBD1. From germline, CDR1 is MNHEY and CDR2 SMNVEV (reference sequence). CDR3 length: 16 residues. V shed 5 bases, J shed 3 bases, and the junction held 7 bases outside the gene matches. The CDR3 DNA reads TGTGCCAGCAGTAGTCTCCGGACAGGGGGCTACAATGAGCAGTTCTTC. Translation: CASSSLRTGGYNEQFF.

This clonotype was seen repeatedly, ten times or more. This rearrangement joins TRBV5-1 to TRBJ2-2; D ambiguous. CDR1 SGHRS and CDR2 YFSETQ come from the germline V gene. The CDR3 length is 14 residues. Deletions cut 1 base from V and 1 base from J, with 5 bases between. CDR3 residues: CASSLNGNTGELFF. CDR3 DNA sequence: TGCGCCAGCAGCTTGAACGGGAACACCGGGGAGCTGTTTTTT.

The sample holds a few counts of this clonotype. The V call is TRBV5-1, the J call TRBJ2-7, with unresolved D. CDR1 is SGHRS, CDR2 YFSETQ, per germline. The CDR3 spans 16 residues. Trimming pared 0 bases from V and 2 bases from J, leaving 15 bases between. CDR3 loop: CASSLAFRTDTYEQYF. As DNA, the CDR3 is TGCGCCAGCAGCTTGGCTTTTCGGACGGATACCTACGAGCAGTACTTC.